The 24 T cell receptor beta chains reported below all come from one sample, sequenced in a study of blood T cells in healthy people across ages. A second about 7 to 11 cycle PCR used barcoded and J-beta primers. One entry per CDR3 protein results from TCRdb running MiXCR on the 5' RACE reads. The sample yields some 1.5 million distinct CDR3 sequences, less than 45% seen once. Sequenced material: blood. The receptor set was obtained from a woman aged 18-29 years in good health.

This clonotype showed up just once. The chain couples TRBV2 to TRBJ1-2; a possible D gene is TRBD1 (6 bases). V lost 4 bases to trimming and J lost 1 base, with 10 bases between them. Germline values: CDR1 SNHLY, CDR2 FYNNEI. CDR3 length: 14 residues. CDR3 amino acids: CASSGTDNNYGYTF. In DNA, the CDR3 is TGTGCCAGCAGTGGGACAGATAATAACTATGGCTACACCTTC.

The chain joins TRBV6-4 to TRBJ2-3; 8 nucleotides match TRBD2. The CDR3 is 14 residues long. From germline, CDR1 is MRHNA and CDR2 SNTAGT. The V gene end was trimmed by 3 bases and the J gene end by 2 bases; junction bases not matched to a gene: 1. The CDR3 DNA follows: TGTGCCAGCAGTGAGCGGGGGGTCACAGATACGCAGTATTTT. Residues: CASSERGVTDTQYF.

The table lists this clonotype with a few counts. The chain has TRBV4-3 and TRBJ2-3; D not resolved. V was clipped by 0 bases and J by 1 base, with 14 bases between them. The CDR3 runs 17 residues. CDR1 and CDR2 from the germline V gene are LGHNA and YSLEER. CDR3 amino acids: CASSQEPKLSGTDTQYF. CDR3 DNA: TGCGCCAGCAGCCAAGAGCCTAAGTTATCCGGCACAGATACGCAGTATTTT.

This clonotype was detected ten times or more. This rearrangement joins TRBV20-1 to TRBJ2-3; 9 nucleotides agree with TRBD2. V was clipped by 0 bases and J by 3 bases; unmatched bases: 7. Germline V gives CDR1 DFQATT, CDR2 SNEGSKA (reference sequence). This CDR3 is built from 16 residues. DNA of the CDR3: TGCAGTGCTAGAGATCCGGCTAGCGGGAAAACAGATACGCAGTATTTT. Translating gives CSARDPASGKTDTQYF.

This clonotype was counted a few times. The V and J genes are TRBV7-2 and TRBJ1-4; D call uncertain. V was cut by 5 bases and J by 7 bases, with 14 bases left in between. Germline CDR1 and CDR2: SGHTA and FQGNSA. The CDR3 runs 14 residues. This CDR3 is CASSLNWNREKLFF. Here the CDR3 DNA reads TGTGCCAGCAGCCTCAATTGGAACCGTGAAAAACTGTTTTTT.

The genes are TRBV20-1 and TRBJ2-7, with D possibly TRBD1 on 6 matching bases. The DNA matches TRBJ2-5 better at its end, which makes the J call doubtful. Germline CDR1 reads DFQATT; CDR2 reads SNEGSKA (reference sequence). The CDR3 extends over 12 amino acids. CDR3 amino acids: CSARADSMTQYF. CDR3 coding DNA: TGCAGTGCTAGAGCGGACAGTATGACCCAGTACTTC.

The sample holds a few counts of this clonotype. The V gene is TRBV6-5, the J gene TRBJ2-1; 10 positions agree with TRBD1. CDR1 MNHEY and CDR2 SVGAGI come from the germline V gene. The junction had 7 bases not matched to a gene; V was cut back by 5 bases and J by 6 bases. The CDR3 runs to 15 residues. DNA for the CDR3: TGTGCCAGCAGTCCCGACGGGACAGGGGTCAATGAGCAGTTCTTC. This encodes CASSPDGTGVNEQFF.

The rearrangement links TRBV4-1 to TRBJ1-1; 9 bases fit TRBD1. V shed 1 base, J shed 3 bases, and the junction held 6 bases outside the gene matches. The germline CDR1 and CDR2 sequences are MGHRA and YSYEKL. The CDR3 runs 16 residues. CDR3 in amino acids: CASSQVQGAYDTEAFF. In nucleotides, the CDR3 is TGCGCCAGCAGCCAAGTACAGGGGGCGTACGACACTGAAGCTTTCTTT.

For this clonotype: Being one base from a much bigger clone, this may be a read error. CDR3 sequence (DNA): TGTGCCAGCAGCCAGAGGACTGGAACCACCACAGATACGCAGTATTTT. It translates to CASSQRTGTTTDTQYF. V and J are TRBV11-2 and TRBJ2-3; possible D gene TRBD2, 5 bases. The germline CDR1 and CDR2 sequences are SGHAT and FQNNGV. Trimming removed 5 bases from V and 2 bases from J, with 17 bases in between. The CDR3 runs 16 residues. The full variable domain, with the rest looked up from reference TRBV11-2 and TRBJ2-3, is EAGVAQSPRYKIIEKRQSVAFWCNPISGHATLYWYQQILGQGPKLLIQFQNNGVVDDSQLPKDRFSAERLKGVDSTLKIQPAKLEDSAVYLCASSQRTGTTTDTQYFGPGTRLTVL.

CDR3 region: CASSFPGGGWHF. CDR3 in DNA: TGTGCCAGCAGTTTTCCGGGAGGGGGTTGGCATTTT. The chain couples TRBV12-3 or TRBV12-4 to TRBJ1-5, with a possible D match to TRBD1 (6 bases). This CDR3 has 12 amino acids. Trimming cost V 3 bases and J 15 bases, with 15 bases left between them.

The gene calls are TRBV6-2 or TRBV6-3 and TRBJ2-1, with D unresolved. There are 12 residues in the CDR3. Trimming shortened V by 2 bases and J by 12 bases, and 11 bases separated the two germline ends. CDR1 is MNHEY, CDR2 SVGEGT, per germline. This CDR3 reads CASSYPEERQFF. Here the CDR3 DNA reads TGTGCCAGCAGTTACCCAGAGGAAAGGCAGTTCTTC.

CDR3 region: CASSLAVSGGSDTQYF. The CDR3 region has the DNA TGTGCCAGCAGCTTGGCGGTTAGCGGGGGGAGTGATACGCAGTATTTT. The rearrangement links TRBV5-5 to TRBJ2-3; 10 bases are shared with TRBD2. CDR3 length: 16 amino acids. Germline assignment: CDR1 SGHKS and CDR2 YYEKEE (reference sequence). J was trimmed by 6 bases and V by 0 bases; bases with no gene match: 7.

The chain is built from TRBV4-2 and TRBJ2-6; D not certain. Per the germline V gene, CDR1 is LGHNA and CDR2 is YNFKEQ. The CDR3 contains 16 residues. V lost 3 bases to trimming and J lost 0 bases, with 9 bases between them. The CDR3 region is CASSHSRGSGANVLTF. The CDR3 DNA reads TGTGCCAGCAGCCACTCTCGCGGCTCTGGGGCCAACGTCCTGACTTTC.

The chain employs TRBV7-8 and TRBJ2-7; D is possibly TRBD2 (5 bases). Germline V gene lookup returns CDR1 SGHVS and CDR2 FQNEAQ. V gave up 5 bases and J gave up 4 bases, with 15 bases separating them. CDR3 size: 14 residues. The CDR3 sequence is CASSPVGSGYEQYF. Here the CDR3 DNA reads TGTGCCAGCAGCCCGGTGGGTTCGGGGTACGAGCAGTACTTC.

The CDR3 coding sequence is TGTGCCAGCAGTGTTGAAGGACTAGCAGCCTACAATGAGCAGTTCTTC. Protein sequence: CASSVEGLAAYNEQFF. V gene TRBV2 combines with J gene TRBJ2-1; 8 bases are a match to TRBD2. Per the germline V gene, CDR1 is SNHLY and CDR2 is FYNNEI. V dropped 4 bases and J dropped 2; count of bases not matched to a gene: 7. CDR3 length equals 16 residues.

The chain has TRBV7-8 and TRBJ2-5, with 8 bases that match TRBD2. The better agreement between TRBJ2-7 and the DNA end casts doubt on the J call. The CDR3 loop spans 14 amino acids. CDR1 and CDR2 from the germline V gene are SGHVS and FQNEAQ. CDR3 residues: CASSPAGGGNEQYF. In nucleotides, the CDR3 is TGTGCCAGCAGCCCCGCCGGGGGGGGAAACGAGCAGTACTTC.

This clonotype has just a few counts. The chain recombines TRBV6-1 with TRBJ2-5, with a possible D match to TRBD1 (6 bases). CDR1 MNHNS and CDR2 SASEGT come from the germline V gene. The CDR3 loop spans 14 amino acids. V shed 6 bases and J shed 0 bases, with 11 bases lying between them. CDR3 loop: CASSRGLYQETQYF. The DNA of the CDR3 is TGTGCCAGCAGCAGGGGATTGTACCAAGAGACCCAGTACTTC.

The chain is built from TRBV6-5 and TRBJ2-1; TRBD2 is a possible D gene (5 bases). Germline V gene sequence: CDR1 MNHEY, CDR2 SVGAGI. The V and J ends lost 0 bases and 0 bases respectively, with 15 bases between them. This CDR3 has 18 amino acids. The CDR3 DNA follows: TGTGCCAGCAGTTACTCCTTCAGTAGCGTGAGCTCCTACAATGAGCAGTTCTTC. Its protein is CASSYSFSSVSSYNEQFF.

The sample holds a few counts of this clonotype. This sequence joins TRBV20-1 and TRBJ2-1; TRBD2 might be the D (6 bases). CDR1 and CDR2 from the germline V gene are DFQATT and SNEGSKA (reference sequence). This CDR3 contains 12 residues. V was pared by 5 bases and J by 8 bases, with 13 bases between. The CDR3 region is CSASGTFDEQFF. CDR3 bases: TGCAGTGCTTCCGGGACTTTCGATGAGCAGTTCTTC.

The chain combines TRBV2 with TRBJ2-3, with D tentatively TRBD2 (6 bases). CDR1 is SNHLY and CDR2 is FYNNEI in the germline V gene. With 6 bases removed from V and 0 bases from J, the gap between germline ends came to 16 bases. CDR3 length: 16 residues. The CDR3 bases are TGTGCCAGCAGCGGGCTCCGGGGGTGGAGCACAGATACGCAGTATTTT. Translation: CASSGLRGWSTDTQYF.

This rearrangement joins TRBV7-2 to TRBJ2-5; 13 nucleotides align to TRBD2. The CDR3 covers 15 residues. Germline loops: CDR1 SGHTA, CDR2 FQGNSA. The J segment lost 11 bases and the V segment lost 5 bases, leaving 11 bases of the junction unmatched. DNA for the CDR3: TGTGCCAGCAGCCCCACTAGCGGGGGGGCACGTGAGCAGTACTTC. Translated, it gives CASSPTSGGAREQYF.

Only a few counts were recorded for this clonotype. The gene calls are TRBV5-1 and TRBJ2-3; no clear D. The V end lost 4 bases, the J end lost 1 base, and 19 bases lay between the germline ends. CDR1 and CDR2 (germline): SGHRS, YFSETQ. The CDR3 consists of 17 residues. The CDR3 bases are TGCGCCAGCAGCCCCTCGGTAGGTGGGTTCGGCACAGATACGCAGTATTTT. It translates to CASSPSVGGFGTDTQYF.

This chain links TRBV7-2 with TRBJ2-4; 12 nucleotides agree with TRBD2. This CDR3 is 17 amino acids long. V lost 3 bases to trimming and J lost 1 base; unmatched junction nucleotides: 4. The germline V gene has CDR1 SGHTA and CDR2 FQGNSA. The CDR3 bases are TGTGCCAGCAGCTTTGTGCTAGCGGGAGGGGCCAAAAACATTCAGTACTTC. Amino acids: CASSFVLAGGAKNIQYF.

This clonotype was counted only a few times. The V gene is TRBV25-1, the J gene TRBJ2-5; 12 bases fit TRBD1. Trimming removed 2 bases from V and 11 bases from J; junction bases left unmatched: 12. The CDR3 length is 16 residues. The germline V gene has CDR1 MGHDK and CDR2 SYGVNS. This chain's CDR3 is CASSEDWGQGAQEQYF. In DNA form, the CDR3 reads TGTGCCAGCAGTGAAGATTGGGGACAGGGGGCGCAAGAGCAGTACTTC. The full variable domain, rest sourced from reference TRBV25-1 and TRBJ2-5, is EADIYQTPRYLVIGTGKKITLECSQTMGHDKMYWYQQDPGMELHLIHYSYGVNSTEKGDLSSESTVSRIRTEHFPLTLESARPSHTSQYLCASSEDWGQGAQEQYFGPGTRLLVL.